This TCR beta chain emerged from a study of human CD8 memory T cell subsets. General observations from the study: By Chao1 estimates, precursor exhausted T cells appeared less diverse than stem-like memory T cells. The T cell repertoires of the stem-like memory and precursor exhausted subsets exhibited minimal overlap with one another.

Enrichment of total CD8+ T cells was achieved using negative magnetic separation. The authors obtained RNA from duplicate vials, each holding around 150,000 sorted CD8+ T cells, for every subset. Making the TCR beta libraries relied on UMI-labeled 5' RACE. TCRdb re-analyzed the 5' RACE reads; it lists each CDR3 protein once, without DNA. Found here are approximately 7,000 distinct CDR3 sequences; the top ten clones hold approximately 25%. Germline-derived CDR1 and CDR2 are SGHVS and FNYEAQ. This CDR3 spans 17 amino acids. This clonotype is identified as medium-sized from frequency. Its antigen is unknown.

The chain uses TRBV7-6 and TRBJ2-1. Sequencing was done on a sample of CD8+ T cells from PBMCs. This TCR was recovered from a human donor in good health. CDR3 residues: CASSLASRGRSYNEQFF.